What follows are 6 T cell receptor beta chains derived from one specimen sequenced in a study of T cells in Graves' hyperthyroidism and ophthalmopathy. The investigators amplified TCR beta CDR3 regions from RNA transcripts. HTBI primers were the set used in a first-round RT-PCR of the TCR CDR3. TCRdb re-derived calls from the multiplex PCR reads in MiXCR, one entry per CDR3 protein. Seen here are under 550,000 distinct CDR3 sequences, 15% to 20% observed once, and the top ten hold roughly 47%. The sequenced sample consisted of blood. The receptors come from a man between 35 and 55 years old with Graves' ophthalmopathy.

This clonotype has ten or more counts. The DNA of the CDR3 is TGTGCCAGCAGCCATCCGCGGGCAGGGGGCACAGAGACCCAGTACTTC. Residues: CASSHPRAGGTETQYF. The chain employs TRBV11-2 and TRBJ2-5; 8 bases match TRBD1. V lost 5 bases and J lost 4; bases outside the gene matches: 12. CDR3 length: 16 amino acids. Looked up from germline, CDR1 is SGHAT and CDR2 is FQNNGV.

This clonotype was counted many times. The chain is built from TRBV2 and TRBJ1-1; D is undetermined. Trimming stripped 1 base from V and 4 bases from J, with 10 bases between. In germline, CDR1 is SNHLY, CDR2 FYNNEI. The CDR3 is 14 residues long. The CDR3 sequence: CASSEGRLSTEAFF. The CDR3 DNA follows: TGTGCCAGCAGTGAAGGCAGACTTAGCACTGAAGCTTTCTTT.

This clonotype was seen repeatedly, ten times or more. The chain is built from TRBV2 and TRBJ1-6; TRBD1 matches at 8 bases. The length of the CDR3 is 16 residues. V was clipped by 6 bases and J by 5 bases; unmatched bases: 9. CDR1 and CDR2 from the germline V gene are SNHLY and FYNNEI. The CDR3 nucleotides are TGTGCCAGCAGGAAACGGACAGGGTCGGATAATTCACCCCTCCACTTT. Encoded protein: CASRKRTGSDNSPLHF.

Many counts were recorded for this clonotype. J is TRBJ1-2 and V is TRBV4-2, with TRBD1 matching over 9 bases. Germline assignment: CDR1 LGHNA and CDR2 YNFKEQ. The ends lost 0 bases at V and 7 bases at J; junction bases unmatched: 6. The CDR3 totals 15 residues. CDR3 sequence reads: CASSQDMGQGGGYTF. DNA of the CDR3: TGTGCCAGCAGCCAAGATATGGGACAGGGAGGTGGCTACACCTTC.

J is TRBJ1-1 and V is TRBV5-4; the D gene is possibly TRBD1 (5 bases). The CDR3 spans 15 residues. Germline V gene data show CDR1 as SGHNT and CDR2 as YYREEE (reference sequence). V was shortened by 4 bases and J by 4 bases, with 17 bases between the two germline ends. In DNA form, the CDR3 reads TGTGCCAGCAGCCCAGGGACTTTGAAACCCACTGAAGCTTTCTTT. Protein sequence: CASSPGTLKPTEAFF.

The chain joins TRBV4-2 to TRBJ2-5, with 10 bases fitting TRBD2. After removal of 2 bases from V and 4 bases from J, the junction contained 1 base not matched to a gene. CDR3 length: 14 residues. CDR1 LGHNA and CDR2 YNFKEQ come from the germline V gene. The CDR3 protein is CASSQRTSGETQYF. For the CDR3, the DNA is TGTGCCAGCAGCCAACGGACTAGCGGAGAGACCCAGTACTTC.